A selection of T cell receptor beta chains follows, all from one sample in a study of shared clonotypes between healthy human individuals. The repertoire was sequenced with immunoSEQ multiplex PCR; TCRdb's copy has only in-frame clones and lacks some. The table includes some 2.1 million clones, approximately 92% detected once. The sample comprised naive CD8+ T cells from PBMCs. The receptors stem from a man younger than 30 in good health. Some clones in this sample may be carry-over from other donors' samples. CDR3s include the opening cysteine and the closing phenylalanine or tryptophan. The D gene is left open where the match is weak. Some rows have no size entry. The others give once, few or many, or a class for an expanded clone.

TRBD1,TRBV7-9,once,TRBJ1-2,TGTGCCAGCAGCGCGACAGGGGGCTCTGTAGGCTACACCTTC,CASSATGGSVGYTF
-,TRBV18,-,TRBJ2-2,TGTGCCAGCTCACTCTATCCCGACGAGGGGGACACCGGGGAGCTGTTTTTT,CASSLYPDEGDTGELFF
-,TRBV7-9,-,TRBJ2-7,TGTGCCAGCGGAATTGCGACCCTCGAGCAGTACTTC,CASGIATLEQYF
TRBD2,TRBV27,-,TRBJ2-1,TGTGCCAGCAGGATTGGGACTAGCGGCCACAATGAGCAGTTCTTC,CASRIGTSGHNEQFF
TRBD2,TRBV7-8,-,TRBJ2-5,TGTGCCAGCTACCCCGATGGGGGGGGATCCGGAGAGACCCAGTACTTC,CASYPDGGGSGETQYF
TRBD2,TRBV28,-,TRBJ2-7,TGTGCCAGCAGTTTACGACTGGGAGGGAGGACTATCGAGCAGTACTTC,CASSLRLGGRTIEQYF
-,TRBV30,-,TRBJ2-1,TGTGCCGGGGACTTCTCAGGACTGGGTGTGCAGTTCTTC,CAGDFSGLGVQFF
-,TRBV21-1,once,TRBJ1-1,TGTGCCAGCAGCAGTGGGGGCGGGAACACTGAAGCTTTCTTT,CASSSGGGNTEAFF
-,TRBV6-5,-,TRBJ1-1,TGTGCCAGCAGTTACTCGATCGGCGGGAACACTGAAGCTTTCTTT,CASSYSIGGNTEAFF
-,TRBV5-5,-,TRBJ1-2,TGTGCCAGCAGGGCCGCAGGGGACTATGGCTACACCTTC,CASRAAGDYGYTF
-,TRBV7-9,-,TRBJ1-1,TGTGCCAGCAGCGAACTGCCGCAGGGTCAGACTGAAGCTTTCTTT,CASSELPQGQTEAFF
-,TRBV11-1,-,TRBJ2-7,TGTGCCAGCAGCTTAGCGAGCGGCTACGAGCAGTACTTC,CASSLASGYEQYF
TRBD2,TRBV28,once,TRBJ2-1,TGTGCCAGCAGTTTCGTACTAGCGGGGGCCCAAGAGGGGTTCTTC,CASSFVLAGAQEGFF
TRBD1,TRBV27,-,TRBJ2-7,TGTGCCAGCAGTTTAGCTAGGACAGGAGATCGACACCTCTACGAGCAGTACTTC,CASSLARTGDRHLYEQYF
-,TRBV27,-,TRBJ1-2,TGTGCCAGCACCCATACCTATGGCTACACCTTC,CASTHTYGYTF
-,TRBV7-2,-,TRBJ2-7,TGTGCCAGCAGCCCCGGCCTTCCCTCCTACGAGCAGTACTTC,CASSPGLPSYEQYF
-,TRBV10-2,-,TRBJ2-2,TGCGCCAGCAGGACCTTGGAACCACAACTCACCGGGGAGCTGTTTTTT,CASRTLEPQLTGELFF
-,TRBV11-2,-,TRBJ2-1,TGTGCCAGCAGCTTGTGGTTCTCGCGGAGCAATGAGCAGTTCTTC,CASSLWFSRSNEQFF
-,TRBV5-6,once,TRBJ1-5,TGTGCCAGCAGCTGGGGGGGGCATCAGCCCCAGCATTTT,CASSWGGHQPQHF
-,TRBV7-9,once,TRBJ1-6,TGTGCCAGCAGCTCGGTCTTACCCCTCCACTTT,CASSSVLPLHF
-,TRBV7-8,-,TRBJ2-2,TGTGCCAGCAGACCGGGGGGCGCCCGGTTTGCCGGGGAGCTGTTTTTT,CASRPGGARFAGELFF
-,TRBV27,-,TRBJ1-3,TGTGCCAGCAGTTTAAGGGGGGCGGCGGGAAACACCATATATTTT,CASSLRGAAGNTIYF
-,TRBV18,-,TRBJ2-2,TGTGCCAGCTCACCTTCTACAGGGACCGGGGAGCTGTTTTTT,CASSPSTGTGELFF
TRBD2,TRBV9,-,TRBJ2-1,TGTGCCAGCAGCGTAGTGGCTAGCGGGAGAAATGAGCAGTTCTTC,CASSVVASGRNEQFF
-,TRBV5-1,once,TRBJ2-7,TGCGCCAGCAGCTGGGGAACCGGGGCCTACGAGCAGTACTTC,CASSWGTGAYEQYF
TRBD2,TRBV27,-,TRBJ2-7,TGTGCCAGCAGTTTAACGGCTAGCGGGAGCTACGAGCAGTACTTC,CASSLTASGSYEQYF